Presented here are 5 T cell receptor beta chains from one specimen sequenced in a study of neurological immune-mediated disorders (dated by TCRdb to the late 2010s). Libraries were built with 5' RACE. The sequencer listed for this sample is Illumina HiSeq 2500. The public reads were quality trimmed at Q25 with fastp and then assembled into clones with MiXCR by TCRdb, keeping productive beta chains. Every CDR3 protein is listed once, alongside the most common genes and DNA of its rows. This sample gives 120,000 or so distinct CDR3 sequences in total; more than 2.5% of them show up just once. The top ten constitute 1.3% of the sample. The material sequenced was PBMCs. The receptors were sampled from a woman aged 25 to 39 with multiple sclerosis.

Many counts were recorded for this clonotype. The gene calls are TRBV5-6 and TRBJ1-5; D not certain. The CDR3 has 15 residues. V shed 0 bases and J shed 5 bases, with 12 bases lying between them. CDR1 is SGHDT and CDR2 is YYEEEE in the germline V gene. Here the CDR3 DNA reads TGTGCCAGCAGCTTGGTCGGAGATAGTGATCAGCCCCAGCATTTT. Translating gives CASSLVGDSDQPQHF.

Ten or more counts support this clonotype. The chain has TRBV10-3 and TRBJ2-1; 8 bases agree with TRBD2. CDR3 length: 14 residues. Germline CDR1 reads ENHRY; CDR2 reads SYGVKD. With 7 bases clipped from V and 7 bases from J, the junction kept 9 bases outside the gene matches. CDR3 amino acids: CAIKPGGPKNEQFF. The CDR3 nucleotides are TGTGCCATCAAGCCGGGAGGGCCGAAGAATGAGCAGTTCTTC.

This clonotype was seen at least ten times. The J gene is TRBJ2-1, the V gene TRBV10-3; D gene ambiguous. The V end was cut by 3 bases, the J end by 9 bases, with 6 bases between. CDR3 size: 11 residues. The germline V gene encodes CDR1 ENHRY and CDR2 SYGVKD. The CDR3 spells CAISERAEQFF. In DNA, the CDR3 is TGTGCCATCAGTGAAAGGGCTGAGCAGTTCTTC.

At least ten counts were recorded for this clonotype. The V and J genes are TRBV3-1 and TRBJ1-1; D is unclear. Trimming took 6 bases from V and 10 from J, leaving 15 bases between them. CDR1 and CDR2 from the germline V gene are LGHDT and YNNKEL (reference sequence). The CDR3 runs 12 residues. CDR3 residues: CASSPGLSRAFF. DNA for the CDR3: TGTGCCAGCAGTCCAGGACTAAGCAGAGCTTTCTTT.

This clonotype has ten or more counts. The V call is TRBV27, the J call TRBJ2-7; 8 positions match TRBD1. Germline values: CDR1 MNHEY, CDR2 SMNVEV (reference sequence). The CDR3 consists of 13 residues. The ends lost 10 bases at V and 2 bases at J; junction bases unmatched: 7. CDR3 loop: CATKGQVAYEQYF. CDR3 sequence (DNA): TGTGCCACCAAGGGACAGGTAGCCTACGAGCAGTACTTC.